Below, 31 T cell receptor beta chains from the same sample are listed, as sequenced in a study of human T cells and chemical hapten exposure. This sample's time point: patch test 1, 2 weeks after DPC sensitization. Treatment noted: therapeutic diphenylcyclopropenone sensitization with weekly scalp DPC. In TCRdb, the RACE reads were re-called with MiXCR into one record per CDR3 protein. The profile shows around 300,000 distinct CDR3 sequences, around 7% of them singletons. Source: whole blood, taken in connection with sensitization to the hapten diphenylcyclopropenone (DPC). The receptors originated from a woman under 30 with alopecia areata. Some clones in this sample may be carry-over from other donors' samples.

This clonotype was seen a handful of times. The rearrangement links TRBV12-3 or TRBV12-4 to TRBJ1-4, with D uncertain. Trimming removed 2 bases at V and 7 bases at J, with 11 bases between. CDR3 length equals 14 residues. The DNA for the CDR3 is TGTGCCAGCAGTTTAAGGAGTCCCAGTGAAAAACTGTTTTTT. Its translation is CASSLRSPSEKLFF.

This clonotype was recorded a few times. This chain joins TRBV7-3 and TRBJ1-6, with a possible D match to TRBD1 (6 bases). Germline assignment: CDR1 SGHTA and CDR2 FQGTGA. Trimming left V 4 bases short and J 11 bases short, with 12 bases between. There are 13 residues in the CDR3. The CDR3 coding sequence is TGTGCCAGCAGCTCAGAACAGGGAACACCCCTCCACTTT. Its protein is CASSSEQGTPLHF.

This clonotype was recorded a few times. The J gene is TRBJ2-5, the V gene TRBV5-1; TRBD2 aligns across 11 bases. The CDR3 sequence is 16 residues long. The junction had 13 bases not matched to a gene; V was cut back by 5 bases and J by 7 bases. From germline, CDR1 is SGHRS and CDR2 YFSETQ. The CDR3 spells CASSFSGGAELGTQYF. For the CDR3, the DNA is TGCGCCAGCAGTTTTAGCGGGGGGGCCGAGTTGGGGACCCAGTACTTC.

This clonotype occurred a few times. The chain combines TRBV20-1 with TRBJ2-1, with TRBD2 matching 11 bases. Germline trimming cut 7 bases from V and 9 bases from J; bases unmatched to any gene: 11. CDR1 and CDR2 from the germline V gene are DFQATT and SNEGSKA (reference sequence). The CDR3 covers 14 residues. CDR3 protein: CSVPTGLAGAEQFF. The CDR3 DNA follows: TGCAGTGTACCAACCGGACTAGCGGGCGCTGAGCAGTTCTTC.

This clonotype occurred a few times. The chain links TRBV5-1 to TRBJ2-5; 7 bases match TRBD1. V dropped 2 bases and J dropped 1; count of bases not matched to a gene: 5. This CDR3 is built from 15 residues. Germline CDR1 is SGHRS and CDR2 is YFSETQ. The CDR3 reads CASSLLGQAQETQYF. CDR3 in DNA: TGCGCCAGCAGCTTATTAGGACAGGCCCAAGAGACCCAGTACTTC.

In its sample, this clonotype was seen many times. The chain is built from TRBV6-5 and TRBJ2-1, with a weak D call TRBD2 (6 bases). This CDR3 comprises 14 residues. V lost 5 bases, J lost 5 bases, and 13 bases lay in between. Germline lookup yields CDR1 MNHEY and CDR2 SVGAGI. CDR3 region: CASSPGDTNNEQFF. As DNA, the CDR3 is TGTGCCAGCAGTCCGGGAGATACTAACAATGAGCAGTTCTTC.

This clonotype was found many times. The chain is built from TRBV5-6 and TRBJ2-5; D is possibly TRBD2 (6 bases). The CDR3 is 15 residues long. CDR1 is SGHDT and CDR2 is YYEEEE in the germline V gene. V lost 2 bases and J lost 9, with 20 bases in between. The CDR3 DNA follows: TGTGCCAGCAGCTTCGGCGGGGACCCCGGCGGGGCCCAGTACTTC. Encoded protein: CASSFGGDPGGAQYF.

The chain employs TRBV20-1 and TRBJ2-3, with a possible D match to TRBD2 (6 bases). V lost 5 bases to trimming and J lost 0 bases, with 21 bases between them. This CDR3 has 17 residues. Germline loops: CDR1 DFQATT, CDR2 SNEGSKA (reference sequence). The CDR3 loop is CSAGGAHQSVSTDTQYF. CDR3 nucleotide sequence: TGCAGTGCTGGCGGGGCCCACCAATCTGTGAGCACAGATACGCAGTATTTT.

This chain links TRBV29-1 with TRBJ2-1; D not resolved. Trimming stripped 5 bases from V and 1 base from J, with 9 bases between. CDR3 size: 13 residues. CDR1 and CDR2 from the germline V gene are SQVTM and ANQGSEA. CDR3 DNA: TGCAGCGTTCATAGTGGTTCCTACAATGAGCAGTTCTTC. Its protein product is CSVHSGSYNEQFF.

This clonotype was observed at least ten times. The V call is TRBV20-1, the J call TRBJ1-1; D gene uncertain. The CDR3 contains 13 residues. V lost 3 bases and J 1 base, leaving 9 bases between the germline ends. Germline V gene lookup returns CDR1 DFQATT and CDR2 SNEGSKA (reference sequence). For the CDR3, the DNA is TGCAGTGCTAGTCACCCAGGGAACACTGAAGCTTTCTTT. This encodes CSASHPGNTEAFF.

Ten or more counts support this clonotype. This chain uses TRBV5-1 with TRBJ2-3; 12 positions agree with TRBD1. Trimming at V came to 5 bases and at J to 4 bases, leaving 5 bases not matched to a gene. Germline assignment: CDR1 SGHRS and CDR2 YFSETQ. The CDR3 totals 15 residues. The CDR3 protein is CASRGTGGSSDTQYF. DNA of the CDR3: TGCGCCAGCAGAGGGACAGGGGGCTCGTCAGATACGCAGTATTTT.

In its sample, this clonotype was seen a few times. This sequence joins TRBV29-1 and TRBJ1-2; 7 positions agree with TRBD1. This CDR3 has 16 amino acids. Germline-derived CDR1 and CDR2 are SQVTM and ANQGSEA. J gave up 2 bases and V 0 bases, and 9 bases lay outside the gene matches. The DNA of the CDR3 is TGCAGCGTTGAAGATTTCGATGACAGGGCCAACTATGGCTACACCTTC. Residues: CSVEDFDDRANYGYTF.

The chain joins TRBV7-2 to TRBJ2-1; possibly TRBD1 for D (5 bases). Germline loops: CDR1 SGHTA, CDR2 FQGNSA. The CDR3 covers 14 residues. V dropped 2 bases and J dropped 8 bases, with 13 bases sitting between them. The CDR3 DNA is TGTGCCAGCAGCTTAAGCAGGGTGGGCGATGAGCAGTTCTTC. Protein sequence: CASSLSRVGDEQFF.

This clonotype was seen a few times. The junction departs from the called germline gene at one end, perhaps through a read error. This chain uses TRBV12-3 or TRBV12-4 with TRBJ1-2; the D is unclear. CDR3 length equals 10 residues. The CDR3 DNA reads as TGTGCCAGCAGCACGCAGGCTATTTACTTC. This encodes CASSTQAIYF.

The chain joins TRBV2 to TRBJ1-5; D is uncertain. The CDR3 extends over 12 amino acids. Trimming stripped 7 bases from V and 7 bases from J, with 11 bases between. The germline V gene encodes CDR1 SNHLY and CDR2 FYNNEI. CDR3 residues: CASTGAGQPQHF. CDR3 in DNA: TGTGCCAGCACCGGAGCCGGGCAGCCCCAGCATTTT.

This clonotype was seen a handful of times. V and J are TRBV7-6 and TRBJ1-1, with a weak D call TRBD1 (5 bases). Trimming took 1 base from V and 2 from J, leaving 11 bases between them. Germline lookup yields CDR1 SGHVS and CDR2 FNYEAQ. The CDR3 is 15 amino acids. The CDR3 nucleotides read TGTGCCAGCAGCTTAGGTTGGGGGGGTAACACTGAAGCTTTCTTT. This translates into CASSLGWGGNTEAFF.

This chain links TRBV27 with TRBJ2-1; 7 nucleotides align to TRBD2. This CDR3 has 13 amino acids. Germline V CDR1 and CDR2: MNHEY, SMNVEV (reference sequence). V was pared by 5 bases and J by 8 bases, with 6 bases of the junction left unmatched. The CDR3 DNA is TGTGCCAGCAGTGTGGGACTAACCTATGAGCAGTTCTTC. It yields the protein CASSVGLTYEQFF.

This clonotype was counted ten times or more. The chain joins TRBV6-2 or TRBV6-3 to TRBJ2-3, with D unresolved. The germline V gene has CDR1 MNHEY and CDR2 SVGEGT. This CDR3 is 13 amino acids long. V was shortened by 6 bases and J by 0 bases, with 7 bases between the two germline ends. The CDR3 protein is CASRSSSTDTQYF. For the CDR3, the DNA is TGTGCCAGCAGGAGCAGTAGCACAGATACGCAGTATTTT.

Of note for this clonotype: A much bigger clone sits one base away, suggesting this may be a read error. V is TRBV28 and J is TRBJ2-6; D possibly corresponds to TRBD1 (6 bases). The CDR3 length is 15 residues. Germline CDR1 reads MDHEN; CDR2 reads SYDVKM. As DNA, the CDR3 is TGTGCCAGAAGTTCCACAGGGACTGGGGCCAACGTCCTGACTTTC. It specifies CARSSTGTGANVLTF.

This clonotype was observed a handful of times. The rearrangement uses TRBV12-3 or TRBV12-4 and TRBJ1-2; 10 bases match TRBD1. Losses at the gene ends were 4 bases for V and 3 bases for J; bases not matched to a gene: 5. This CDR3 region has 15 residues. CDR3 sequence (DNA): TGTGCCAGCAGTTCCCCTGGGACAGGGGACTATGGCTACACCTTC. Its protein product is CASSSPGTGDYGYTF.

The sample holds a few counts of this clonotype. The V and J genes are TRBV7-2 and TRBJ2-2; the D gene is possibly TRBD2 (5 bases). The CDR3 spans 14 residues. Germline CDR1 is SGHTA and CDR2 is FQGNSA. V lost 1 base to trimming and J lost 8 bases, with 11 bases between them. CDR3 in amino acids: CASSLELRVGELFF. DNA for the CDR3: TGTGCCAGCAGCTTAGAGCTGAGGGTAGGGGAGCTGTTTTTT.

This clonotype was observed many times. The chain employs TRBV7-2 and TRBJ2-1; 9 bases are shared with TRBD2. This CDR3 comprises 15 residues. V dropped 3 bases and J dropped 10; count of bases not matched to a gene: 10. Germline loops: CDR1 SGHTA, CDR2 FQGNSA. The CDR3 reads CASSFSAGGVSEQFF. CDR3 DNA: TGTGCCAGCAGCTTCTCTGCGGGGGGGGTATCGGAGCAGTTCTTC.

On this clonotype: This clone may be a read error of a much larger clone one base away. V and J are TRBV29-1 and TRBJ2-3; unclear D gene. The CDR3 consists of 18 residues. Trimming pared 4 bases from V and 2 bases from J, leaving 25 bases between. In germline, CDR1 is SQVTM, CDR2 ANQGSEA. CDR3 in amino acids: CSVVFRDRKNLLTDTQYF. CDR3 bases: TGCAGCGTTGTTTTCCGCGACCGGAAGAACCTCCTCACAGATACGCAGTATTTT.

This clonotype was detected many times. V and J are TRBV12-5 and TRBJ2-7; D is unclear. The CDR3 spans 13 residues. The V gene's germline CDR1 is LGHNT and CDR2 FRNRAP. V dropped 6 bases and J dropped 5 bases, with 14 bases sitting between them. CDR3 protein: CASGLNPVHEQYF. The CDR3 region has the DNA TGTGCTAGTGGACTCAATCCGGTCCACGAGCAGTACTTC.

Only a few counts were recorded for this clonotype. The V and J genes are TRBV20-1 and TRBJ2-7; D tentatively fits TRBD1 or TRBD2 (5 bases each). CDR1 DFQATT and CDR2 SNEGSKA come from the germline V gene (reference sequence). Trimming removed 3 bases from V and 4 bases from J, with 19 bases in between. The CDR3 is made up of 15 amino acids. CDR3 region: CSARGTVAPNYEQYF. As DNA, the CDR3 is TGCAGTGCTAGGGGGACGGTTGCTCCCAATTACGAGCAGTACTTC.

The chain carries TRBV6-1 and TRBJ2-3, with TRBD2 matching over 8 bases. This CDR3 spans 13 amino acids. CDR1 is MNHNS and CDR2 is SASEGT in the germline V gene. V lost 10 bases, J lost 1 base, and 4 bases stayed unmatched. The CDR3 DNA reads TGTGCCACTCTTAGCGGGGGCACAGATACGCAGTATTTT. Its protein product is CATLSGGTDTQYF.

This clonotype was seen only a few times. The chain carries TRBV27 and TRBJ2-1; D uncertain. Germline CDR1 is MNHEY and CDR2 is SMNVEV (reference sequence). The V end lost 5 bases, the J end lost 6 bases, and 17 bases lay between the germline ends. The length of the CDR3 is 15 residues. CDR3 sequence reads: CASSGRVPVVNEQFF. For the CDR3, the DNA is TGTGCCAGCAGTGGCCGGGTCCCTGTCGTCAATGAGCAGTTCTTC.

This sequence joins TRBV7-9 and TRBJ2-3; TRBD2 might be the D (6 bases). V lost 2 bases and J 1 base, leaving 13 bases between the germline ends. The CDR3 extends over 16 amino acids. CDR1 and CDR2 from the germline V gene are SEHNR and FQNEAQ (reference sequence). The DNA for the CDR3 is TGTGCCAGCAGCTTAAGGGGAGGTCCGGGCACAGATACGCAGTATTTT. Translating it yields CASSLRGGPGTDTQYF.

Many counts were recorded for this clonotype. The chain couples TRBV20-1 to TRBJ2-5, with TRBD2 identical over 10 bases. There are 20 residues in the CDR3. The germline gives CDR1 DFQATT, CDR2 SNEGSKA (reference sequence). V lost 0 bases to trimming and J lost 3 bases; unmatched junction nucleotides: 19. This chain's CDR3 is CSARELAGDVWLEQKETQYF. CDR3 sequence (DNA): TGCAGTGCTAGAGAGCTAGCGGGGGATGTCTGGCTAGAACAAAAAGAGACCCAGTACTTC.

The chain is built from TRBV6-1 and TRBJ1-5; 7 nucleotides agree with TRBD1. The length of the CDR3 is 16 residues. Germline V gene data show CDR1 as MNHNS and CDR2 as SASEGT. V gave up 2 bases and J gave up 2 bases; unmatched junction bases: 6. The CDR3 here is CASSEKPGTGNQPQHF. CDR3 nucleotide sequence: TGTGCCAGCAGTGAAAAGCCCGGGACAGGCAATCAGCCCCAGCATTTT.

This clonotype was seen repeatedly, ten times or more. This chain uses TRBV11-2 with TRBJ2-1, with 7 bases aligning to TRBD2. This CDR3 contains 16 residues. Trimming took 0 bases from V and 2 from J; bases not matched to a gene: 4. Per germline, CDR1 SGHAT and CDR2 FQNNGV. The CDR3 DNA is TGTGCCAGCAGCTTAGATCCTAGCGGTACCTACAATGAGCAGTTCTTC. It is translated as CASSLDPSGTYNEQFF.